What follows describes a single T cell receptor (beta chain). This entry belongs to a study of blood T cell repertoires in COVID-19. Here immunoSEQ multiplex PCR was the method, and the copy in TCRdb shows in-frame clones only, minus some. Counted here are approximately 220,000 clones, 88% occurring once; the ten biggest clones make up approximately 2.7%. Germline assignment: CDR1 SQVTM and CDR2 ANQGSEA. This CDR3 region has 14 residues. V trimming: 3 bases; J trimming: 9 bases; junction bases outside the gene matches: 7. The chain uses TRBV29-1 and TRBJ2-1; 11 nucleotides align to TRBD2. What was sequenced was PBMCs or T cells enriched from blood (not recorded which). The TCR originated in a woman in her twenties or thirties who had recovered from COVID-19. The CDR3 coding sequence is TGCAGCGTTGAGGCTAGCGGGGGGATCGTTGAGCAGTTCTTC. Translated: CSVEASGGIVEQFF.